Listed below are T cell receptor beta chains from one sample, sequenced in a study of blood T cell repertoires in COVID-19. Assay used: immunoSEQ multiplex PCR; TCRdb lists only in-frame clones, some missing. There are 350,000 to 400,000 clones in the sample; about 89% occur only once, and around 0.94% lies in the top ten. What was sequenced was PBMCs or T cells enriched from blood (not recorded which). Every receptor here comes from a woman aged 40 to 50 who had been exposed to COVID-19. Each CDR3 is given with its conserved first and last residue. Fields, in order: CDR3 DNA, CDR3 protein, D gene, clone size, J gene, V gene. A D gene is named only where the DNA matches it firmly. Clone size is stated in some rows and not others, as once, few, many or a class when expanded.

CDR3nt: TGTGCCAGCAGTGAGGGGGGGGGAAATACTGAAGCTTTCTTT
CDR3aa: CASSEGGGNTEAFF
d_gene: .
abundance: .
j_gene: TRBJ1-1
v_gene: TRBV25-1

CDR3nt: TGTGCCAGCAGCCCACGAGTCCCGACTGGCACGGGGACCGGGGAGCTGTTTTTT
CDR3aa: CASSPRVPTGTGTGELFF
d_gene: .
abundance: .
j_gene: TRBJ2-2
v_gene: TRBV7-2

CDR3nt: TGTGCCAGTAGTTCCCGGGAGGGCCCCCGCATTCAGTACTTC
CDR3aa: CASSSREGPRIQYF
d_gene: TRBD2
abundance: .
j_gene: TRBJ2-4
v_gene: TRBV19

CDR3nt: TGTGCCAGCAGTATTCTAGGGGGGGACTATGGCTACACCTTC
CDR3aa: CASSILGGDYGYTF
d_gene: .
abundance: .
j_gene: TRBJ1-2
v_gene: TRBV6-5

CDR3nt: TGTGCCAGTAGTACGCCGGACAGGAGGGATGGCTACACCTTC
CDR3aa: CASSTPDRRDGYTF
d_gene: TRBD1
abundance: .
j_gene: TRBJ1-2
v_gene: TRBV19

CDR3nt: TGTGCCAGTAGTATAGTGGGCAGTTCCTATGGCTACACCTTC
CDR3aa: CASSIVGSSYGYTF
d_gene: .
abundance: once
j_gene: TRBJ1-2
v_gene: TRBV19

CDR3nt: TGTGCCAGCAGCTTAAGGGGGATCTATAATTCACCCCTCCACTTT
CDR3aa: CASSLRGIYNSPLHF
d_gene: .
abundance: .
j_gene: TRBJ1-6
v_gene: TRBV13

CDR3nt: TGTGCCAGCAGTTACCAGGGAAATTCACCCCTCCACTTT
CDR3aa: CASSYQGNSPLHF
d_gene: .
abundance: .
j_gene: TRBJ1-6
v_gene: TRBV6-5

CDR3nt: TGTGCCACCAGCAGAGATAAGAGCGGAGTCTACAATGAGCAGTTCTTC
CDR3aa: CATSRDKSGVYNEQFF
d_gene: .
abundance: .
j_gene: TRBJ2-1
v_gene: TRBV15

CDR3nt: TGTGCCAGCAGCTCACAGGGAAATCAGCCCCAGCATTTT
CDR3aa: CASSSQGNQPQHF
d_gene: .
abundance: once
j_gene: TRBJ1-5
v_gene: TRBV5-4

CDR3nt: TGTGCCAGCAGTGAAGACGGGGGGGCTAATGAAAAACTGTTTTTT
CDR3aa: CASSEDGGANEKLFF
d_gene: .
abundance: .
j_gene: TRBJ1-4
v_gene: TRBV2

CDR3nt: TGTGCCAGTAGTATAGAGCCAGCGGGGGGGCTGGTCGGGGAGCTGTTTTTT
CDR3aa: CASSIEPAGGLVGELFF
d_gene: TRBD2
abundance: once
j_gene: TRBJ2-2
v_gene: TRBV19

CDR3nt: TGTGCCAGCAGAGGTAGCTCTTACAATGAGCAGTTCTTC
CDR3aa: CASRGSSYNEQFF
d_gene: .
abundance: .
j_gene: TRBJ2-1
v_gene: TRBV5-4

CDR3nt: TGTGCCAGCAGCCGATCGGGTTCAACTAATGAAAAACTGTTTTTT
CDR3aa: CASSRSGSTNEKLFF
d_gene: .
abundance: .
j_gene: TRBJ1-4
v_gene: TRBV3-1/TRBV3-2

CDR3nt: TGTGCCAGCAGTCACAGGAACACCGGGGAGCTGTTTTTT
CDR3aa: CASSHRNTGELFF
d_gene: .
abundance: .
j_gene: TRBJ2-2
v_gene: TRBV2

CDR3nt: TGTGCCAGCAGCTTAGCCGACAGGGTCTACGAGCAGTACTTC
CDR3aa: CASSLADRVYEQYF
d_gene: TRBD1
abundance: few
j_gene: TRBJ2-7
v_gene: TRBV7-2

CDR3nt: TGTGCCAGCAGTTTAGGAGCCTCAACAGATACGCAGTATTTT
CDR3aa: CASSLGASTDTQYF
d_gene: .
abundance: .
j_gene: TRBJ2-3
v_gene: TRBV27